This TCR beta chain came from a study of blood T cell repertoires in COVID-19 (dated by TCRdb to 2019 to 2021). For context, the study as a whole: The collaborator samples originated in the United States, Italy and Spain and spanned the acute and convalescent phases of COVID-19. The material from the prospective study consisted of cDNA or gDNA derived from T cells, B-cell-depleted T cells, or PBMCs. The dataset comprised deeply sampled blood TCRbeta repertoires from subjects exposed to, actively infected with, or recovered from COVID-19. The repertoires were released in a freely available public database meant as a resource for research on the immune response to SARS-CoV-2. The samples were drawn from the first 160 participants of the ongoing ImmuneRACE study and from 950 to 1,500 subjects provided by 6 global collaborators. Nearly every sample came with metadata listing a de-identified subject ID, COVID-19 status, age in years and sex. Where available, HLA class I and class II types were obtained from metadata supplied by the sample provider rather than from assay-based typing. Beyond this particular receptor, the publication reports: How much clinical and demographic metadata was included differed by source and by participant, and the metadata was provided uncurated.

A note on this clone: Its antigen is still unknown. No much larger clonotype is one base removed from it; base qualities were not supplied.

The immunoSEQ Assay, a bias-controlled multiplex PCR, was used to amplify TCRbeta CDR3 regions from genomic DNA. As for the authors' bioinformatics: Within the assay, amplification of reference gene primers was used to estimate how many nucleated cells each sample contained. To quantify the absolute abundance of each unique TCRbeta CDR3 rearrangement, sequence reads were collapsed and filtered. For each sample, productive Simpson clonality was calculated by taking the square root of Simpson's diversity index across productive rearrangements. TCRdb's version of the immuneACCESS table is confined to in-frame rearrangements and falls short of the full clone set. An unresolved V gene accounts for under half of the shortfall where checked; the remainder is of unknown origin. V, J and clone size are taken as reported in that table, and D and trimming were inferred from the DNA itself. The sample has about 200,000 clones on record, 85% to 90% of them singletons. Of the sample, 5.9% is held by the ten largest clones.

Via the germline V gene, CDR1 is SGHAT and CDR2 FQNNGV. The CDR3 holds 15 amino acids from the cysteine to the phenylalanine. Just the 45-base CDR3 DNA is kept, in frame starting at base 1. V loses 6 bases at its end and J loses 0 bases; junction bases beyond the gene matches: 6. Collaborating institutions collected whole blood in K2EDTA tubes following their own protocols. Collaborator samples were shipped for TCRbeta analysis as frozen whole blood, isolated PBMCs, or DNA extracted from either sample type. The specimen sequenced was peripheral blood. The sequence came from an older man with acute or convalescent COVID-19. Recombination connected TRBV11-2 to TRBJ2-3, with 7 middle bases fitting TRBD1. The base sequence is TGTGCCAGCAGGACAGGGACAGTCAGCACAGATACGCAGTATTTT. Its protein reads: CASRTGTVSTDTQYF.